One T cell receptor beta chain is described in this entry. The CDR3 spans 13 residues. V dropped 4 bases and J dropped 5; count of bases not matched to a gene: 4. Germline values: CDR1 MNHEY, CDR2 SVGAGI. The source of the sample is a study of blood T cell repertoires in COVID-19. As for the study in general: Nucleic acid was either cDNA or gDNA, and it came from T cells, B-cell-depleted T cells, or PBMCs.

In the study's own analysis: Amplified reference gene primers provided the basis for estimating nucleated cell counts. The table came from immunoSEQ multiplex PCR; TCRdb's copy has only in-frame clones and leaves some out. V and J calls and clone size are copied from that table; D and trimming were computed from the DNA. The sample gives about 250,000 clones, roughly 85% of which show up once; roughly 5.3% is in the top ten. The source of this sequence is a man aged 50-59 years with active or convalescent COVID-19. V usage is TRBV6-5 and J usage is TRBJ1-2, with TRBD1 identical over 7 bases. Material: peripheral blood. The CDR3 protein is CASSLGTAYGYTF. As DNA, the CDR3 is TGTGCCAGCAGTTTAGGGACAGCTTATGGCTACACCTTC.